This is a list of T cell receptor beta chains from one sample in a study of T cell repertoires in cytomegalovirus infection. TCRdb recomputed calls from the reads with MiXCR, one row per CDR3 protein. The repertoire holds approximately 490,000 distinct CDR3 sequences, with about 11% as singletons. The material sequenced was PBMCs. The source is a human donor in good health (CMV status not recorded). Some clones in this sample may be carry-over from other donors' samples. The CDR3 runs from the conserved cysteine through the conserved F or W. Some rows mark clone size as missing; the rest say once, few, many or name a class of expanded clone.

v_call	clone_size	cdr3_aa
TRBV5-1	many	CASHQGTGGVDEQYF
TRBV6-1	many	CATIAGGRTGELFF
TRBV6-2/TRBV6-3	many	CASSSDRVWSAANYGYTF
TRBV18	-	CASSPGTNTDTQYF
TRBV11-2	many	CASSPGGLAALGTGELFF
TRBV12-3/TRBV12-4	many	CASSRGARTEAFF
TRBV4-2	once	CASSQAVNRGGDEQYF
TRBV7-9	many	CASSSTGQRYEQYF
TRBV5-1	-	CASSRSGSKNNEQFF
TRBV6-1	many	CASSESRTYEQYF
TRBV28	-	CATKAPEKLFF
TRBV19	many	CASSMREGTYTF
TRBV2	-	CASVEGNANTGELFF
TRBV28	many	CASSPGAKTSGANVLTF
TRBV10-3	many	CAISEALQGLGELFF
TRBV7-8	many	CASSLGLAGGSYNEQFF